The rows below give T cell receptor beta chains drawn from one sample of a study of T cells in Graves' hyperthyroidism and ophthalmopathy. TCRdb analysed the multiplex PCR reads with MiXCR anew, one entry per CDR3 protein. The data contain fewer than 500,000 distinct CDR3 sequences, roughly 13% of them singletons. Sequencing was carried out using blood. The receptors here all came from a young man with Graves' hyperthyroidism that later progressed to Graves' ophthalmopathy. The CDR3 runs from the conserved cysteine through the conserved F or W. The D gene is left open where the match is weak. Clone size is shown for a subset of rows, as once, few, many or a class of expanded clone.

few	TRBV6-1	.	TRBJ2-5	TGTGCCAGCAGCCACCCGAAGACAGGAAACCAAGAGACCCAGTACTTC	CASSHPKTGNQETQYF
.	TRBV5-1	.	TRBJ2-7	TGCGCCAGCAGCACCGAACAGGGTGTGGGCGAGCAGTACTTC	CASSTEQGVGEQYF
many	TRBV12-3/TRBV12-4	.	TRBJ1-1	TGTGCCAGCAGCCCTCCCGGGAGAGGGAACACTGAAGCTTTCTTT	CASSPPGRGNTEAFF
many	TRBV7-9	.	TRBJ1-5	TGTGCCAGCAGCTCCCTAAGGGGCAATCAGCCCCAGCATTTT	CASSSLRGNQPQHF
few	TRBV14	TRBD2	TRBJ2-1	TGTGCCAGCAGCCAAGATTCGGGCCTAGCGGGGGCTTCCTACAATGAGCAGTTCTTC	CASSQDSGLAGASYNEQFF
many	TRBV28	TRBD1	TRBJ2-6	TGTGCCAGCAGCGGGACAGCTTTCTTCTCTGGGGCCAACGTCCTGACTTTC	CASSGTAFFSGANVLTF
many	TRBV2	TRBD2	TRBJ2-3	TGTGCCAGCAGTGACGGGGCTAGCGGGGGGCCCAAAGTGAGGACAGATACGCAGTATTTT	CASSDGASGGPKVRTDTQYF
many	TRBV7-6	.	TRBJ2-7	TGTGCCAGCAGCTTAGACAGGACCAGTTCCTACGAGCAGTACTTC	CASSLDRTSSYEQYF
few	TRBV7-9	.	TRBJ2-3	TGTGCCAGCAGCTTAACGACAGGAATTGGGACGCAGTATTTT	CASSLTTGIGTQYF
many	TRBV27	.	TRBJ2-7	TGTGCCAGCAGTCCCAGAATGGCTAGCGTAGAGCAGTACTTC	CASSPRMASVEQYF
many	TRBV15	TRBD1	TRBJ1-1	TGTGCCACAGCTCAGGGGGCAGTAGGTGTTACTGAAGCTTTCTTT	CATAQGAVGVTEAFF
many	TRBV10-2	.	TRBJ1-1	TGCGCCAGCAGACAGGCGGCCGACACTGAAGCTTTCTTT	CASRQAADTEAFF
once	TRBV14	TRBD2	TRBJ2-7	TGTGCCAGCAGCCAAGGGTGGGGGGGGATATACGAGCAGTACTTC	CASSQGWGGIYEQYF
many	TRBV5-4	.	TRBJ1-4	TGTGCCAGCCCCCTGGGGGGTGAAAAACTGTTTTTT	CASPLGGEKLFF
.	TRBV28	.	TRBJ1-5	TGTGCCAGCAGGGTGGGGGGGGGAGGGCAGCCCCAGCATTTT	CASRVGGGGQPQHF
many	TRBV7-9	TRBD1	TRBJ2-5	TGTGCCAGCTCTTCCCCCGGGACAGGGTTCCAAGAGACCCAGTACTTC	CASSSPGTGFQETQYF
.	TRBV9	.	TRBJ1-6	TGTGCCAGCAGCGTAGGTGGGGTGGGGAGGACGCCCCTCCACTTT	CASSVGGVGRTPLHF
many	TRBV28	.	TRBJ2-5	TGTGCCAGCAGTTTATCGGGGCCTCGAGAGACCCAGTACTTC	CASSLSGPRETQYF
many	TRBV7-8	TRBD1	TRBJ2-7	TGTGCCATCCGGACAGGGATTTCCTACGAGCAGTACTTC	CAIRTGISYEQYF
.	TRBV7-9	TRBD1	TRBJ2-2	TGTGCCAGCAGAACAGGGGAGTGGTACACCGGGGAGCTGTTTTTT	CASRTGEWYTGELFF
once	TRBV6-1	.	TRBJ1-1	TGTGCCAGCAGTGAACCGGGGGGGGGGGCGCGGAACACTGAAGCTTTCTTT	CASSEPGGGARNTEAFF
many	TRBV27	.	TRBJ2-7	TGTGCCAGCAGTTTAACCACAGGGCTCGAGCAGTACTTC	CASSLTTGLEQYF
many	TRBV12-5	.	TRBJ2-4	TGTGCTAGTGGCTCCCCATCGGGGGTTCGCGGCTTTCCCAAAAACATTCAGTACTTC	CASGSPSGVRGFPKNIQYF